The sequence of this T cell receptor (beta chain) was determined in a study of CD8 T cells in Susac syndrome. General observations from the study: The TCR sequencing and HLA analysis in the study involved a relatively small number of individuals, as the study acknowledged.

With 1 base removed from V and 13 bases from J, the gap between germline ends came to 8 bases. Looked up from germline, CDR1 is LGHNA and CDR2 is YNFKEQ. The CDR3 runs to 12 residues. RNA totalling roughly 0.5 to 1 ug underwent reverse transcription with random hexamers. An immunoSEQ multiplex PCR generated amplified TCR beta CDR3 products spanning 54 Vbeta and 13 Jbeta. Each CDR3 protein gets one entry after TCRdb re-called the immunoSEQ multiplex PCR reads with MiXCR. The sample carries roughly 200,000 distinct CDR3 sequences, nearly 97% recorded once. TCR beta was sequenced from blood CD8+ and CD4+ T cells. It was negative isolation that provided the CD8+ and CD4+ T cells, whereas TEMRA cells were enriched by FACS. On this clonotype: The target antigen is unknown.

The sample comprised CD4+ T cells from PBMCs. The sequence was obtained from a human donor with multiple sclerosis. V is TRBV4-2 and J is TRBJ1-6; D is ambiguous. The CDR3: CASSQAGRPLHF. The CDR3 DNA follows: TGTGCCAGCAGCCAAGCCGGGAGGCCCCTCCACTTT.